Listed below are T cell receptor beta chains from one sample, sequenced in a study of blood T cells in healthy people across ages. TCRdb independently ran MiXCR on the 5' RACE reads; one entry per CDR3 protein. The sample lists around 1.5 million distinct CDR3 sequences, about 43% seen once, with 6.5% to 10% in the top ten. Sequenced: blood. The source is a woman aged 18-29 years in good health. CDR3s include the opening cysteine and the closing phenylalanine or tryptophan. Each record gives: V gene, D gene, clone size, J gene, CDR3 DNA, CDR3 protein. A D gene is named only where the DNA matches it firmly. Not all rows give a size; the values are once, few, many and, for expanded clones, a class.

V: TRBV10-3; D: -; size: -; J: TRBJ2-3; DNA: TGTGCCATCAGTGACCCACTCGGGACAAGCACAGATACGCAGTATTTT; CDR3: CAISDPLGTSTDTQYF
V: TRBV11-2; D: TRBD2; size: -; J: TRBJ2-1; DNA: TGTGCCAGCAGCCCGTCCCATAGCGGGGGGGCCGAGTTCTTC; CDR3: CASSPSHSGGAEFF
V: TRBV27; D: TRBD1; size: once; J: TRBJ1-5; DNA: TGTGCCAGCAGGGCAGGGACAGGCAGCAATCAGCCCCAGCATTTT; CDR3: CASRAGTGSNQPQHF
V: TRBV20-1; D: -; size: -; J: TRBJ2-1; DNA: TGCAGTGTTAGGGGCGCAACCTCCTACAATGAGCAGTTCTTC; CDR3: CSVRGATSYNEQFF
V: TRBV12-3/TRBV12-4; D: -; size: -; J: TRBJ2-1; DNA: TGTGCCACCCGAGAGGGGGGCTCCTACAATGAGCAGTTCTTC; CDR3: CATREGGSYNEQFF
V: TRBV7-9; D: -; size: few; J: TRBJ2-2; DNA: TGTGCCAGCAGCTTACTTAGCTCAAACACCGGGGAGCTGTTTTTT; CDR3: CASSLLSSNTGELFF
V: TRBV28; D: -; size: -; J: TRBJ2-5; DNA: TGTGCCAGCAGTTTCCTCCTTTCCCCGCGAGAGACCCAGTACTTC; CDR3: CASSFLLSPRETQYF
V: TRBV29-1; D: -; size: -; J: TRBJ2-4; DNA: TGCAGCGTTGAAAGGGAAGCCAAAAACATTCAGTACTTC; CDR3: CSVEREAKNIQYF
V: TRBV12-3/TRBV12-4; D: -; size: few; J: TRBJ2-1; DNA: TGTGCCAGCAGTTTAATTCATGAGCAGTTCTTC; CDR3: CASSLIHEQFF
V: TRBV5-5; D: -; size: few; J: TRBJ1-5; DNA: TGTGCCAGCAGCGAGACGGGACCAAAAGATAATCAGCCCCAGCATTTT; CDR3: CASSETGPKDNQPQHF
V: TRBV6-5; D: TRBD1; size: -; J: TRBJ1-1; DNA: TGTGCCAGCAGTGGACGGACAGGGGCAATTGAAGCTTTCTTT; CDR3: CASSGRTGAIEAFF
V: TRBV3-1; D: -; size: -; J: TRBJ1-5; DNA: TGTGCCAGCAGCCTATCGGACAGACGTTATAGCAATCAGCCCCAGCATTTT; CDR3: CASSLSDRRYSNQPQHF
V: TRBV25-1; D: -; size: -; J: TRBJ1-1; DNA: TGTGCCAGCAGTGCTGCTCTGAGACGGGGGGCCTCACCCATGAACACTGAAGCTTTCTTT; CDR3: CASSAALRRGASPMNTEAFF
V: TRBV4-1; D: TRBD2; size: -; J: TRBJ2-4; DNA: TGCGCCAGCAGCCCGGGACTAGCGCTAGTCCAAAACATTCGGTACTTC; CDR3: CASSPGLALVQNIRYF
V: TRBV6-1; D: -; size: few; J: TRBJ1-1; DNA: TGTGCCAGCAGGACCCCCCGGGGGGGATCGGACACTGAAGCTTTCTTT; CDR3: CASRTPRGGSDTEAFF
V: TRBV9; D: -; size: -; J: TRBJ2-7; DNA: TGTGCCAGCAGCGCAGACGGAGTCGGCGAGCAGTACTTC; CDR3: CASSADGVGEQYF
V: TRBV5-5; D: -; size: -; J: TRBJ2-7; DNA: TGTGCCAGCAGCTTTATCGGGACGGGGCCCTACGAGCAGTACTTC; CDR3: CASSFIGTGPYEQYF
V: TRBV6-5; D: -; size: -; J: TRBJ2-4; DNA: TGTGCCAGCAGTTACAGGCCCTCCCAAGCCAAAAACATTCAGTACTTC; CDR3: CASSYRPSQAKNIQYF
V: TRBV2; D: TRBD2; size: few; J: TRBJ2-4; DNA: TGTGCCAGCAGTGAAGAGCTCGTTGGGGGGGAGCAGTACTTC; CDR3: CASSEELVGGEQYF
V: TRBV5-1; D: -; size: once; J: TRBJ2-2; DNA: TGCGCCAGCAGCCCCAGGGGGGCGCAAGGCGGGGGGCTGTTTTTT; CDR3: CASSPRGAQGGGLFF
V: TRBV7-2; D: TRBD2; size: few; J: TRBJ2-7; DNA: TGTGCCAGCAGCCCGCAACGGGGGGGCTACGAGCAGTACTTC; CDR3: CASSPQRGGYEQYF
V: TRBV28; D: TRBD1; size: few; J: TRBJ2-5; DNA: TGTGCCAGCAGTACCGGACAGGGGCGTGAGACCCAGTACTTC; CDR3: CASSTGQGRETQYF
V: TRBV5-1; D: TRBD2; size: -; J: TRBJ2-7; DNA: TGCGCCAGCAGCTTGGCCCTCCAAACCGAAATACGGGGGGATTCCTACGAGCAGTACTTC; CDR3: CASSLALQTEIRGDSYEQYF
V: TRBV20-1; D: -; size: -; J: TRBJ1-2; DNA: TGCAGTGCTGGAGAGGCGGGGGATAGTGGGAATGGCTACACCTTC; CDR3: CSAGEAGDSGNGYTF
V: TRBV3-1; D: -; size: -; J: TRBJ1-2; DNA: TGTGCCAGCAGCCCCGGCGGATCATATAACTATGGCTACACCTTC; CDR3: CASSPGGSYNYGYTF
V: TRBV7-9; D: TRBD2; size: few; J: TRBJ2-1; DNA: TGTGCCAGCAGCTTCGGGCTAGCGGGGAGCTCCTACAATGAGCAGTTCTTC; CDR3: CASSFGLAGSSYNEQFF
V: TRBV2; D: -; size: few; J: TRBJ2-5; DNA: TGTGCCAGCAGTGTTGACGGGGGAGAGCAAGAGACCCAGTACTTC; CDR3: CASSVDGGEQETQYF
V: TRBV11-2; D: TRBD2; size: -; J: TRBJ2-1; DNA: TGTGCCAGCAGCCCGACCCTAGCGGGCTCCTACAATGAGCAGTTCTTC; CDR3: CASSPTLAGSYNEQFF
V: TRBV5-1; D: TRBD1; size: -; J: TRBJ1-2; DNA: TGCGCCAGCAGCTTGGAACGGTGGGGACAGGGGGCCTATGGCTACACCTTC; CDR3: CASSLERWGQGAYGYTF
V: TRBV21-1; D: -; size: -; J: TRBJ2-7; DNA: TGTGCCAGCAGCGTACAGGGGGTTAGAGAACCCAGCTCCTACAATGAGCAGTACTTC; CDR3: CASSVQGVREPSSYNEQYF
V: TRBV11-2; D: TRBD1; size: -; J: TRBJ2-7; DNA: TGTGCCAGCAGCTTACATTCGGAAGGGGGCCTCGAGCAGTACTTC; CDR3: CASSLHSEGGLEQYF
V: TRBV4-2; D: TRBD2; size: -; J: TRBJ2-7; DNA: TGTGCCAGCAGCCAAGATATTGGCGGGGGCTACGAGCAGTACTTC; CDR3: CASSQDIGGGYEQYF
V: TRBV6-5; D: -; size: few; J: TRBJ2-1; DNA: TGTGCCAGCAGTTACTCGAGTACGGGGAAGATCTACAATGAGCAGTTCTTC; CDR3: CASSYSSTGKIYNEQFF
V: TRBV15; D: TRBD2; size: -; J: TRBJ2-7; DNA: TGTGCCACCAGCAGAGATCTAGCGGGAGAAGGGTACGAGCAGTACTTC; CDR3: CATSRDLAGEGYEQYF
V: TRBV3-1; D: TRBD2; size: -; J: TRBJ2-1; DNA: TGTGCCAGCAGCCGTTTGGCGGGAGGAGGCCATGAGCAGTTCTTC; CDR3: CASSRLAGGGHEQFF
V: TRBV3-1; D: -; size: -; J: TRBJ2-7; DNA: TGTGCCAGCAGCCCCCCAGGAGGGGGCAAATACGAGCAGTACTTC; CDR3: CASSPPGGGKYEQYF
V: TRBV28; D: TRBD2; size: few; J: TRBJ2-1; DNA: TGTGCCAGCGAGAATATAGGCGGGAGGAAAAACAATGAGCAGTTCTTC; CDR3: CASENIGGRKNNEQFF
V: TRBV29-1; D: -; size: once; J: TRBJ2-1; DNA: TGCAGCGTTCCCCGACAGACTTACCAAGAGACCCAGTTCTTC; CDR3: CSVPRQTYQETQFF